This TCR beta chain emerged from a study of PD-1 blockade in mismatch repair-deficient tumors. A few pembrolizumab responders had their TCRs sequenced. The method was immunoSEQ multiplex PCR; TCRdb's version includes in-frame clones alone and lacks a portion of them. The sample includes some 21,000 clones, over 75% of them seen just once. The CDR3 is 13 residues long. From germline, CDR1 is SGHTA and CDR2 FQGNSA. The V gene end was trimmed by 6 bases and the J gene end by 3 bases; junction bases not matched to a gene: 4. The material was PBMCs, obtained 52 weeks after starting pembrolizumab. This clonotype originated in an adult with mismatch repair-deficient cancer. V and J are TRBV7-2 and TRBJ1-1; 7 positions match TRBD1. As DNA, the CDR3 is TGTGCCAGCAGGACAGGGCCGGACACTGAAGCTTTCTTT. Encoded protein: CASRTGPDTEAFF.